These 16 T cell receptor beta chains were all obtained from the same sample, sequenced in a study of control samples from healthy donors and cancer patients. TCRdb's table, derived via immunoSEQ multiplex PCR, lists solely in-frame clones and lacks some. Of 200,000 to 250,000 clones detected, roughly 94% appear once; the ten largest clones hold roughly 1.6%. Sample: blood. The receptors shown here come from a man over 45 in good health.

The chain recombines TRBV2 with TRBJ2-5; D remains ambiguous. Germline values: CDR1 SNHLY, CDR2 FYNNEI. The germline V and J ends were trimmed by 5 bases and 0 bases, with 7 bases remaining between them. There are 13 residues in the CDR3. CDR3 loop: CASSPVDQETQYF. The CDR3 bases are TGTGCCAGCAGTCCAGTGGACCAAGAGACCCAGTACTTC.

J is TRBJ2-3 and V is TRBV7-3; 7 nucleotides match TRBD1. This CDR3 has 17 residues. V shed 1 base and J 5 bases; nucleotides not matched to a gene: 12. The germline CDR1 and CDR2 sequences are SGHTA and FQGTGA. This CDR3 is CASSLRVEGALGDTQYF. The CDR3 DNA reads TGTGCCAGCAGCTTAAGGGTTGAGGGGGCGCTGGGAGATACGCAGTATTTT.

The chain uses TRBV5-4 and TRBJ2-1; 7 bases match TRBD1. V shed 0 bases and J 4 bases; nucleotides not matched to a gene: 4. The CDR3 runs to 15 residues. In germline, CDR1 is SGHNT, CDR2 YYREEE (reference sequence). The CDR3 sequence is CASSLDGQAYNEQFF. The CDR3 bases are TGTGCCAGCAGCTTGGACGGACAGGCTTACAATGAGCAGTTCTTC.

This sequence joins TRBV11-2 and TRBJ1-2; unclear D gene. Trimming stripped 4 bases from V and 4 bases from J, with 10 bases between. CDR3 length: 13 residues. Per germline, CDR1 SGHAT and CDR2 FQNNGV. CDR3 amino acids: CASSSGQFYGYTF. In DNA form, the CDR3 reads TGTGCCAGCAGCTCGGGCCAATTCTATGGCTACACCTTC.

This chain uses TRBV9 with TRBJ1-3, with D maybe TRBD1 (5 bases). Trimming shortened V by 0 bases and J by 1 base, and 8 bases separated the two germline ends. Germline V gene sequence: CDR1 SGDLS, CDR2 YYNGEE. CDR3 size: 15 residues. The CDR3 reads CASSVEGESGNTIYF. CDR3 nucleotide sequence: TGTGCCAGCAGCGTAGAAGGGGAATCTGGAAACACCATATATTTT. Full variable domain (outside the CDR3, taken from reference TRBV9 and TRBJ1-3): DSGVTQTPKHLITATGQRVTLRCSPRSGDLSVYWYQQSLDQGLQFLIQYYNGEERAKGNILERFSAQQFPDLHSELNLSSLELGDSALYFCASSVEGESGNTIYFGEGSWLTVV.

The CDR3 DNA reads as TGTGCCAGCTCACCACTTCCTAGCGGTAGCTCTGGGGCCAACGTCCTGACTTTC. Translation: CASSPLPSGSSGANVLTF. V is TRBV18 and J is TRBJ2-6, with TRBD2 matching 7 bases. V was clipped by 1 base and J by 0 bases; unmatched bases: 6. This CDR3 region has 18 residues. Germline V gene data show CDR1 as KGHSH and CDR2 as LQKENI.

A single count supports this clone. The chain links TRBV19 to TRBJ2-2; D ambiguous. V shed 10 bases and J shed 6 bases, with 18 bases lying between them. This CDR3 is built from 14 residues. The germline CDR1 and CDR2 sequences are LNHDA and SQIVND (reference sequence). CDR3 nucleotide sequence: TGTGCCACCCTGGGCGATAGTCTCCCCGGGGAGCTGTTTTTT. It specifies CATLGDSLPGELFF.

V gene TRBV28 combines with J gene TRBJ2-5, with D possibly TRBD1 on 5 matching bases. Germline CDR1 reads MDHEN; CDR2 reads SYDVKM. The CDR3 has 13 amino acids. V was pared by 7 bases and J by 4 bases, with 13 bases between. The CDR3 here is CASTGPGRETQYF. CDR3 bases: TGTGCCAGCACAGGCCCAGGGCGAGAGACCCAGTACTTC.

The genes are TRBV7-3 and TRBJ1-1; perhaps TRBD1 as D (6 bases). The CDR3 loop spans 12 amino acids. The germline gives CDR1 SGHTA, CDR2 FQGTGA. V lost 4 bases and J 4 bases, leaving 7 bases between the germline ends. The CDR3 is CASSSRGTEAFF. The DNA for the CDR3 is TGTGCCAGCAGCTCCAGGGGCACTGAAGCTTTCTTT.

The chain joins TRBV25-1 to TRBJ2-7; TRBD1 matches at 7 bases. The germline V gene has CDR1 MGHDK and CDR2 SYGVNS. V lost 8 bases to trimming and J lost 3 bases; unmatched junction nucleotides: 4. The CDR3 is 12 residues long. CDR3 sequence (DNA): TGTGCCAGCCCGACAGGGCACTACGAGCAGTACGTC. Translated: CASPTGHYEQYV.

The chain joins TRBV19 to TRBJ1-6; no clear D gene. The germline CDR1 and CDR2 sequences are LNHDA and SQIVND (reference sequence). V shed 2 bases and J shed 12 bases, with 8 bases lying between them. This CDR3 comprises 12 residues. The CDR3 region has the DNA TGTGCCAGTAGTATAATGGAAGGACCCCTCCACTTT. Its protein is CASSIMEGPLHF.

The chain has TRBV5-1 and TRBJ2-3; TRBD1 might be the D (6 bases). The CDR3 has 15 residues. Trimming shortened V by 3 bases and J by 2 bases, and 13 bases separated the two germline ends. Germline-derived CDR1 and CDR2 are SGHRS and YFSETQ. This CDR3 reads CASSSGTIYTDTQYF. The CDR3 nucleotides are TGCGCCAGCAGCTCCGGGACAATTTACACAGATACGCAGTATTTT.

Details on this clone: Other DNA sequences in the sample encode the same CDR3. V and J are TRBV29-1 and TRBJ1-1; D not certain. The CDR3 is made up of 12 amino acids. V lost 1 base, J lost 1 base, and 4 bases lay in between. Germline V gene data show CDR1 as SQVTM and CDR2 as ANQGSEA. The CDR3 DNA reads TGCAGCGTTGAAGGGGGGAACACTGAAGCTTTCTTT. This sequence encodes CSVEGGNTEAFF.

This clone was picked up one time. The V call is TRBV4-1, the J call TRBJ1-1; D unresolved. The CDR3 loop spans 14 amino acids. V lost 3 bases and J 1 base, leaving 9 bases between the germline ends. Per the germline V gene, CDR1 is MGHRA and CDR2 is YSYEKL. The CDR3 coding sequence is TGCGCCAGCAGCCAGAGGCAGGAGAACACTGAAGCTTTCTTT. This codes for CASSQRQENTEAFF.

The rearrangement links TRBV7-2 to TRBJ2-7, with D perhaps matching TRBD1 or TRBD2 (5 bases each). Germline lookup yields CDR1 SGHTA and CDR2 FQGNSA. The V end was cut by 1 base, the J end by 0 bases, with 13 bases between. The CDR3 is 16 residues long. CDR3 loop: CASSLGGPNLSYEQYF. The CDR3 bases are TGTGCCAGCAGCTTAGGGGGACCTAACCTCTCCTACGAGCAGTACTTC. The full variable domain, its missing parts supplied by reference TRBV7-2 and TRBJ2-7, is GAGVSQSPSNKVTEKGKDVELRCDPISGHTALYWYRQSLGQGLEFLIYFQGNSAPDKSGLPSDRFSAERTGGSVSTLTIQRTQQEDSAVYLCASSLGGPNLSYEQYFGPGTRLTVT.

This clone was seen once. The V gene is TRBV6-2 or TRBV6-3, the J gene TRBJ1-1; tentative D call: TRBD1 (6 bases). V dropped 6 bases and J dropped 6 bases, with 14 bases sitting between them. Germline CDR1 MNHEY, CDR2 SVGEGT. The CDR3 contains 13 residues. CDR3 region: CASSGRTAPEAFF. The CDR3 coding sequence is TGTGCCAGCAGCGGCCGGACAGCACCTGAAGCTTTCTTT.